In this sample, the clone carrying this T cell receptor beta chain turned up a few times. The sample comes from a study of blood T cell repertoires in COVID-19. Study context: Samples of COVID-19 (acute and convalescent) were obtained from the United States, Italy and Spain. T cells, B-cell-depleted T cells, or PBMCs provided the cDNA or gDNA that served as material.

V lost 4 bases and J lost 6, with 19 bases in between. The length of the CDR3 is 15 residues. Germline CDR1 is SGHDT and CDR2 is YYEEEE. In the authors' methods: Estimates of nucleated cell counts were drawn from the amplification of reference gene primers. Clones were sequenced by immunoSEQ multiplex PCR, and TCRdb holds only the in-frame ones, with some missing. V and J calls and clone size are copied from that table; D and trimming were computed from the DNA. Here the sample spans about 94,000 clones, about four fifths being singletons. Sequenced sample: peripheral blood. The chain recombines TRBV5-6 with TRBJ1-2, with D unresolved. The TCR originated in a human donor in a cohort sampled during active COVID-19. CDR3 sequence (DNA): TGTGCCAGCAGCCCCCGCGGACCCCCGAGGGATGGCTACACCTTC. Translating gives CASSPRGPPRDGYTF.